This record covers a single T cell receptor beta chain. Its antigen is currently unknown. This sample was taken from a study of T cell responses to AZD1222 COVID-19 vaccine. Study-level results: AZD1222 recipients seropositive at baseline numbered only six. Repertoires were collected only later (after the peak T cell response had occurred). Across the whole spike, CD4 TCRs peaked at regions 160-218 and 743-854.

Sequencing was performed with immunoSEQ multiplex PCR; in TCRdb, only in-frame clones are kept and a portion is missing. Found here are 100,000 to 120,000 clones, around 80% of them singletons; the top ten hold about 4.6%. CDR1 is LNHDA and CDR2 is SQIVND in the germline V gene (reference sequence). Between the trimmed V and J ends, which lost 8 bases and 10 bases, there was a span of 15 bases. This CDR3 is 13 amino acids long. V gene TRBV19 combines with J gene TRBJ1-6; D may be TRBD1 (6 bases). This clonotype was obtained from an adult in good health. The sequencing used peripheral blood, collected on day 0 of AZD1222 vaccination. The CDR3 DNA is TGTGCCAGTCTGAGGGGGAGAGGATCACCCCTCCACTTT. It is translated as CASLRGRGSPLHF.